The clone carrying this TCR beta chain was seen ten or more times. The antigen remains unidentified. These data belong to a study of T cells in Graves' hyperthyroidism and ophthalmopathy. Whole-study findings and limits: Blood held most thyroid clonotypes expanded above 0.001 frequency.

Diagnoses rested on clinical symptoms, serum thyroxine and TRAb, thyroid ultrasound and orbital computed tomography. Per germline, CDR1 MNHNS and CDR2 SASEGT. The V end was cut by 5 bases, the J end by 8 bases, with 16 bases between. CDR3 length equals 14 residues. Amplified TCR beta CDR3 regions derived from RNA transcripts. A first-round RT-PCR of the TCR CDR3 used the HTBI primer set. TCRdb reanalysed the multiplex PCR reads using MiXCR and keeps one entry per CDR3 protein. The repertoire includes approximately 400,000 distinct CDR3 sequences, 15% to 19% of them detected once, and approximately 8% sits in the top ten.

The clonotype originates from a woman between 18 and 29 years old with Graves' hyperthyroidism. Input material: blood. The chain has TRBV6-1 and TRBJ2-4; perhaps TRBD1 as D (7 bases). In DNA form, the CDR3 reads TGTGCCAGCAGTAAAAGGACAGGAGGGGACATTCAGTACTTC. Translated, it gives CASSKRTGGDIQYF.